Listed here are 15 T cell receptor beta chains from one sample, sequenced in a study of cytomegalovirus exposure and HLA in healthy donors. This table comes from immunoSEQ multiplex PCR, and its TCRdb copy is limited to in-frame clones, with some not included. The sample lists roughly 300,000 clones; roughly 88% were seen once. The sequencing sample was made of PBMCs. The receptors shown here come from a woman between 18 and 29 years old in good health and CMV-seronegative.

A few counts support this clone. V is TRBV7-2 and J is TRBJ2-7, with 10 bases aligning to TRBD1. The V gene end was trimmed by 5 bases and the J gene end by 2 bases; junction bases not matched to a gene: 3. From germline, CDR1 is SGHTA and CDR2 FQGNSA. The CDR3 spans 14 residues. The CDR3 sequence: CASSAGTGAYEQYF. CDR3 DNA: TGTGCCAGCAGCGCGGGGACAGGGGCCTACGAGCAGTACTTC.

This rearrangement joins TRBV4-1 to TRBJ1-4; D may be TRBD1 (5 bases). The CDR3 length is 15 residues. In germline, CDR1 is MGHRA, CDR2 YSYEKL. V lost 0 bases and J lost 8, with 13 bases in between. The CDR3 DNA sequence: TGCGCCAGCAGCCAAGAAAACGACAGATACGAAAAACTGTTTTTT. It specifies CASSQENDRYEKLFF.

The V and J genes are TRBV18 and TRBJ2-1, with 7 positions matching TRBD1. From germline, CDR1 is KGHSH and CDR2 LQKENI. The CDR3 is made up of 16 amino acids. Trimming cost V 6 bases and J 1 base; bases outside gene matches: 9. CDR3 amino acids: CASSLRQGLSYNEQFF. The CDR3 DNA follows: TGTGCCAGCTCCCTTCGACAGGGCCTTTCCTACAATGAGCAGTTCTTC.

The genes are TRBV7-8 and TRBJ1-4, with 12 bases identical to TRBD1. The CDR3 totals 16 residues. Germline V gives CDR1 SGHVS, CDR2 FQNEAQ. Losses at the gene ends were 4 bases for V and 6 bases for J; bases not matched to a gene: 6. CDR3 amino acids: CASSSQGQGAYEKLFF. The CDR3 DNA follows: TGTGCCAGCAGCTCTCAGGGACAGGGGGCATATGAAAAACTGTTTTTT.

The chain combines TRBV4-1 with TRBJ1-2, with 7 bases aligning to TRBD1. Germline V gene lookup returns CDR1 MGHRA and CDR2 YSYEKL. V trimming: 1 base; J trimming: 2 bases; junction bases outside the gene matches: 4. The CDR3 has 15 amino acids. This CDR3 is CASSQAQTGNYGYTF. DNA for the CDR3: TGCGCCAGCAGCCAAGCTCAGACAGGGAACTATGGCTACACCTTC.

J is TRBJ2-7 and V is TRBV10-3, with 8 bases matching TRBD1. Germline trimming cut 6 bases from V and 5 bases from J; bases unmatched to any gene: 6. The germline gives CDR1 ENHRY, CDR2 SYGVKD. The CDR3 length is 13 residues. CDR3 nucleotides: TGTGCCATCAGCAGGACAGGGACGGACGAGCAGTACTTC. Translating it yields CAISRTGTDEQYF.

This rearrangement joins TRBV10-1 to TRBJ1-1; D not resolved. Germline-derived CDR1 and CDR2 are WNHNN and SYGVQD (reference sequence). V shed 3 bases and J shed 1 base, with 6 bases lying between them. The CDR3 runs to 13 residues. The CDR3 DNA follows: TGCGCCAGCAGTGACAGATCGAACACTGAAGCTTTCTTT. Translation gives CASSDRSNTEAFF.

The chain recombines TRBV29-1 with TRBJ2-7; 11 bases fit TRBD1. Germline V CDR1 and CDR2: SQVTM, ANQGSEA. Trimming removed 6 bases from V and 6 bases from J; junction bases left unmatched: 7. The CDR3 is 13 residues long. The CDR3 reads CSVEGTGGSEQYF. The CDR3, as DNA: TGCAGCGTCGAGGGGACAGGGGGATCCGAGCAGTACTTC.

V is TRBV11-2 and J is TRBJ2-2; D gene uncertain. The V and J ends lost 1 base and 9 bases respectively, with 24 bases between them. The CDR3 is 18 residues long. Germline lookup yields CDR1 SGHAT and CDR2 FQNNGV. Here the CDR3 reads CASSLVQTPQKHGRELFF. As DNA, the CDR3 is TGTGCCAGCAGCTTAGTCCAGACTCCGCAAAAACATGGCAGGGAGCTGTTTTTT.

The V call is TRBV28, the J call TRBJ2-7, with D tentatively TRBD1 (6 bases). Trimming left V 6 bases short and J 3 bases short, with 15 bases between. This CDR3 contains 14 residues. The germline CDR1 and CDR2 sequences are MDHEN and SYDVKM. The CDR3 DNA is TGTGCCAGCAGCCGATTTTGGACAGACTACGAGCAGTACTTC. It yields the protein CASSRFWTDYEQYF.

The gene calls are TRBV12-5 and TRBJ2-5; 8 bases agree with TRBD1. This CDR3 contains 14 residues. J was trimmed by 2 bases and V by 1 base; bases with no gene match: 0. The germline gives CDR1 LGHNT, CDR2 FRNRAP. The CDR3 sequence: CASGLGTGQETQYF. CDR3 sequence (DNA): TGTGCTAGTGGTTTGGGGACAGGGCAAGAGACCCAGTACTTC. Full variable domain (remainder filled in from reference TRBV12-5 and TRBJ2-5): DARVTQTPRHKVTEMGQEVTMRCQPILGHNTVFWYRQTMMQGLELLAYFRNRAPLDDSGMPKDRFSAEMPDATLATLKIQPSEPRDSAVYFCASGLGTGQETQYFGPGTRLLVL.

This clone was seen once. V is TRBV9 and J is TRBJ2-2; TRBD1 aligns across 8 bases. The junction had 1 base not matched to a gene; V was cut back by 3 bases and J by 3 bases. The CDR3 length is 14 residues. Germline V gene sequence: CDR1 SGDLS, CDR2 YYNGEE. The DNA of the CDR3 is TGTGCCAGCAGCGAACAGGGGGACACCGGGGAGCTGTTTTTT. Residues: CASSEQGDTGELFF. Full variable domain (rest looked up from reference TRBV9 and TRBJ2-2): DSGVTQTPKHLITATGQRVTLRCSPRSGDLSVYWYQQSLDQGLQFLIQYYNGEERAKGNILERFSAQQFPDLHSELNLSSLELGDSALYFCASSEQGDTGELFFGEGSRLTVL.

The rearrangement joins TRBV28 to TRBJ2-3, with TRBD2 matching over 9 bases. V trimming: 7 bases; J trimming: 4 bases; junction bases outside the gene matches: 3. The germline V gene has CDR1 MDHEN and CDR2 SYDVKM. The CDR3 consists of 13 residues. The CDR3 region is CASKGLAPDTQYF. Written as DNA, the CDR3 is TGTGCCAGCAAGGGACTAGCTCCAGATACGCAGTATTTT. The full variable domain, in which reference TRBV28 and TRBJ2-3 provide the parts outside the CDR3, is DVKVTQSSRYLVKRTGEKVFLECVQDMDHENMFWYRQDPGLGLRLIYFSYDVKMKEKGDIPEGYSVSREKKERFSLILESASTNQTSMYLCASKGLAPDTQYFGPGTRLTVL.

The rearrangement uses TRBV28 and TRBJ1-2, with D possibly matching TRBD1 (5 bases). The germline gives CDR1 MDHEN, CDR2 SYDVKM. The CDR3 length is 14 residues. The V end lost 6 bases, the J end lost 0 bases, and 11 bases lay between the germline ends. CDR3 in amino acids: CASSRTPTNYGYTF. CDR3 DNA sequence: TGTGCCAGCAGCCGGACACCAACTAACTATGGCTACACCTTC.

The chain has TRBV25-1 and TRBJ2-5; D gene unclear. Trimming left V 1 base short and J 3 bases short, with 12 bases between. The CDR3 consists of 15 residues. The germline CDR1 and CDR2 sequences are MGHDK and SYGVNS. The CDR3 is CASSEWVSGEETQYF. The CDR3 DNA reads TGTGCCAGCAGTGAATGGGTTTCAGGCGAAGAGACCCAGTACTTC.